This entry lists 7 T cell receptor beta chains sequenced from one sample in a study of control samples from healthy donors and cancer patients. Method: immunoSEQ multiplex PCR; TCRdb's copy keeps in-frame clones and lacks some. Here the sample spans tens of thousands of clones, about four fifths being singletons. The sequencing sample was made of PBMCs. The receptors were gathered from a man between 70 and 80 years old with lung cancer.

This chain joins TRBV18 and TRBJ2-1, with TRBD2 matching 7 bases. V shed 3 bases and J 8 bases; nucleotides not matched to a gene: 16. Germline V gives CDR1 KGHSH, CDR2 LQKENI. The CDR3 runs to 17 residues. The CDR3 spells CASSPTGRKGGLDEQFF. Written as DNA, the CDR3 is TGTGCCAGCTCACCGACCGGTCGGAAGGGAGGGCTCGATGAGCAGTTCTTC.

The rearrangement links TRBV5-5 to TRBJ1-2; unclear D gene. This CDR3 has 14 amino acids. V lost 3 bases, J lost 7 bases, and 16 bases lay in between. The germline V gene encodes CDR1 SGHKS and CDR2 YYEKEE (reference sequence). DNA for the CDR3: TGTGCCAGCAGCTCGTTAACGGCCCAGGTTGGCTACACCTTC. Translation: CASSSLTAQVGYTF.

This rearrangement joins TRBV4-1 to TRBJ2-6; possibly TRBD1 or TRBD2 for D (6 bases each). Germline V gene data show CDR1 as MGHRA and CDR2 as YSYEKL. V was trimmed by 1 base and J by 4 bases, leaving 8 bases between them. The CDR3 contains 15 residues. Here the CDR3 DNA reads TGCGCCAGCAGCCAAGCGGGGGCGGGGGCCAACGTCCTGACTTTC. Its protein product is CASSQAGAGANVLTF.

This clone was counted once. The chain links TRBV19 to TRBJ2-2; D is unresolved. Germline CDR1 is LNHDA and CDR2 is SQIVND (reference sequence). Trimming removed 6 bases from V and 5 bases from J, with 19 bases in between. The CDR3 is 16 amino acids. CDR3 bases: TGTGCCAGTAGCCTAGGCGCAGTGATCTTTACCGGGGAGCTGTTTTTT. Residues: CASSLGAVIFTGELFF.

The gene calls are TRBV6-5 and TRBJ1-4; 7 bases agree with TRBD1. This CDR3 has 12 amino acids. V dropped 7 bases and J dropped 7; count of bases not matched to a gene: 3. CDR1 is MNHEY and CDR2 is SVGAGI in the germline V gene. CDR3: CASNRGGEKLFF. CDR3 sequence (DNA): TGTGCCAGCAACAGGGGAGGTGAAAAACTGTTTTTT.

Worth noting for this clone: Other DNA sequences within the sample encode an identical CDR3. The chain recombines TRBV11-3 with TRBJ1-1; D is perhaps TRBD1 (5 bases). The CDR3 is made up of 15 amino acids. Trimming took off 0 bases at V and 6 bases at J, with 14 bases between the two ends. CDR1 SGHNT and CDR2 YENEEA come from the germline V gene. The DNA of the CDR3 is TGTGCCAGCAGCTTAGAAGGGACGGGGGGGGCTGAAGCTTTCTTT. Amino acids: CASSLEGTGGAEAFF.

The genes are TRBV30 and TRBJ1-5; perhaps TRBD1 as D (5 bases). There are 15 residues in the CDR3. Trimming took off 2 bases at V and 6 bases at J, with 17 bases between the two ends. In germline, CDR1 is GTSNPN, CDR2 SVGIG (reference sequence). The CDR3 region has the DNA TGTGCCTGGAGTCCGGTGGCCCGGGGGATTCAGCCCCAGCATTTT. Protein product: CAWSPVARGIQPQHF.